This T cell receptor (beta chain) was sequenced for a study of beta chain features in type 1 diabetes (dated by TCRdb to between 2017 and 2018). Background on the whole study: No differences in mean age, gender distribution, total cell number or subset yield were found between patients and healthy donors. A total of about 110 million sorted cells were examined across all samples, and the number of cells per subset was strongly correlated with RNA yield. The study compared TCRB repertoires of sorted circulating CD4+ T cell subsets between recently diagnosed type 1 diabetes patients and matched healthy donors. Regulatory and stem cell-like memory subsets were isolated from only 8 patients and 8 healthy donors, whereas naive and central memory subsets came from all 30 or so donors. Findings and caveats that apply to the study as a whole: A moderate but significant shortening of TCRB CDR3 length was observed in type 1 diabetes patients in all four CD4+ subsets. At VDJ recombination sites, patients with type 1 diabetes made fewer insertions and deleted more nucleotides, a pattern implying thymic rearrangement abnormalities. Because cDNA was sequenced instead of genomic DNA, highly expressing activated cells could be over-represented, though the groups showed no difference in activation or CD3 levels. Shorter templates might be favored by PCR, yet because patient and control samples were amplified and corrected together, any such skew would affect both groups equally. Naive, central memory and regulatory TCRB repertoires appeared to be more similar among patients than among healthy donors. HLA sub-analyses involved small numbers of individuals, so any influence of HLA type on TCRB rearrangement remained unresolved.

Worth noting for this clone: What this receptor recognizes is not known. No clone much larger than this one lies a single base away; base qualities are absent.

The entire amount of isolated RNA was reverse transcribed using the High Capacity cDNA Reverse Transcription Kit, so the sequenced TCRB transcripts were expressed ones. Deep immunoSEQ sequencing was applied to naive, central memory and regulatory T cell samples, giving an average of around 4 million total reads per sample. After sorted cells were lysed in RLT buffer, RNA was extracted with DNase-treated RNeasy Micro or Mini kits, with the choice depending on cell number. To prevent cross-contamination, every cell subset was processed on its own, while patient and healthy donor samples were processed together. TCRB sequences were amplified from cDNA with the immunoSEQ multiplex PCR, producing 87-bp fragments spanning the CDR3 region. The amplicons were sequenced using the Illumina HiSeq platform. In the authors' own workflow: Synthetic template baselines were used to correct PCR bias computationally, reads within Hamming distance 2 were collapsed, and singletons that could not be merged were discarded. Reads were aligned to IMGT to assign V, D and J genes, CDR3 length, and insertions or deletions at six rearrangement sites. Within each subset, clonotype counts were normalized to sorted cell number, after which true diversity and Gini coefficients were computed with the tcR R package. Repertoire sharing was quantified using the overlap coefficient calculated on TCRB nucleotide sequences. TCRdb retrieved this table from immuneACCESS and kept in-frame rearrangements only. Not all clones are present; in checked studies, unresolved V genes account for under half, and no reason is known for the remainder. That table supplies the V and J calls and clone size; D and trimming were determined from the DNA. The sample records around 15,000 clones, around two thirds of which are singletons. Together, the top ten hold 2.5% of the sample.

Trimming removed 5 bases from V and 3 bases from J; the gene matches leave 4 bases unexplained. Per the germline V gene, SGHNT is the CDR1 and YENEEA is the CDR2. The CDR3 measures 14 amino acids from cysteine to phenylalanine. Solely the CDR3 DNA is kept, with 42 bases framed from the first base. Each donor gave one peripheral blood draw, roughly 120 mL on average, collected into heparinised tubes. A BD FACSAria II was used to sort naive, central memory, regulatory and stem cell-like memory CD4+ T cells with a panel that included CD45RO, CCR7, CD25, CD127, CD95 and CD27. A purity above 98% was achieved for all sorted populations. PBMCs were separated immediately by Lymphoprep density gradient centrifugation and were stained directly, without being cultured. So that batch effects would be minimized, each experiment stained and sorted samples in pairs, pairing one healthy donor with one patient.

The chain links TRBV11-3 with TRBJ2-5; 9 nucleotides in the junction match TRBD1. The source is a man aged 25 to 40 with type 1 diabetes. The sequencing input was Tregs from blood. This sample's cell subset or site label indicates: regulatory CD4+ T cells. The CDR3 amino acid sequence is: CASSRRDREETQYF. The DNA reads as follows: TGTGCCAGCAGCCGCCGGGACAGGGAAGAGACCCAGTACTTC.